The present T cell receptor (beta chain) was sequenced within a study of OX40 agonist ivuxolimab in advanced cancers. At the level of the whole study: Ivuxolimab was an agonistic, fully human IgG2 monoclonal antibody directed against OX40 (CD134), a costimulatory receptor. Intravenous ivuxolimab was administered to patients every 2 weeks at six dose levels: 0.01, 0.1, 0.3, 1.5, 3 and 10 mg/kg. Partial responses were achieved by three dose-escalation patients, of whom one had hepatocellular carcinoma and two had cutaneous melanoma. The purpose of peripheral TCRbeta sequencing was to test whether ivuxolimab changed TCR sequence diversity and led to clonal T-cell expansion. Of the roughly 52 dose-escalation patients, hepatocellular carcinoma was present in about 20, melanoma in approximately 15, renal cell carcinoma in 9 and head and neck cancer in 9. The monotherapy dose-escalation portion (N ≈ 52 patients) of the phase I ivuxolimab trial is reported in the paper. Patients were allowed to have had prior anti-PD-1, anti-PD-L1 or anti-CTLA-4 therapy, and around 41% of the dose-escalation patients had previously received checkpoint inhibitors. In the dose-escalation cohort, around four fifths of patients were male, and the mean age was around 60 years, with a range of roughly 20 to 80.

Study-level results and caveats: Low levels of normalized T-cell clonal expansion were also seen in some patients who did not respond. After ivuxolimab, CD8+ T cells had more expanded clones than CD4+ T cells on average. Which antigens the clonally expanded peripheral T cells were specific for was not determined. At doses of 0.1 to 3.0 mg/kg, clonal expansion of both CD4+ and CD8+ T cells in blood was seen between baseline and week 6. In the 0.1-3.0 mg/kg groups, partial responders had among the lowest normalized peripheral clonal expansion, particularly in CD8+ T cells.

Measured from the cysteine to the phenylalanine, the CDR3 is 11 residues long. Just the 33-base CDR3 DNA is kept, in frame starting at base 1. Patients with autoimmune disease history or receiving systemic immunosuppression were excluded from the trial. In every dose cohort, peripheral blood was drawn for TCR sequencing at baseline, cycle 4 day 1, and cycle 7 day 1. The samples were taken from a phase I, first-in-human, multicenter, open-label dose-escalation trial of ivuxolimab. Adults with locally advanced or metastatic melanoma, renal cell carcinoma, hepatocellular carcinoma or head and neck squamous cell carcinoma were enrolled in the trial. Before TCR sequencing, CD4+ T cells and CD8+ T cells were sorted from peripheral blood as separate populations. Remarks on this clone: This receptor's antigen is unknown. Qualities for individual bases were not recorded, and no much larger clone is one base off.

For sequencing of the TCRbeta CDR3 region, genomic DNA was extracted from the sorted cells. The immunoSEQ Assay was used for sequencing of TCRbeta CDR3 regions. In TCRdb, the immuneACCESS table is reduced to in-frame sequences with V and J assigned. These tables do not hold every clone; where another copy was compared, an unresolved V gene accounts for under half, and the others remain unexplained. Within this sample are tens of thousands of clones, with approximately 80% of them counted one time only. The ten largest clones add up to roughly 3% of the sample. Source: CD4+ or CD8+ T cells sorted from blood, taken in a trial of the OX40 agonist ivuxolimab. The rearranged segments are TRBV21-1 and TRBJ2-3; TRBD2, the D gene given by the table, was not confirmed from the DNA. TRBV21-1 is reported as a pseudogene. The clonotype comes from an adult with an advanced solid tumor such as melanoma, head and neck, liver or kidney cancer. CDR3 protein: CASSLADTQYF. The DNA reads TGTGCCAGCAGCTTAGCAGATACGCAGTATTTT.